Sequencing of this T cell receptor (beta chain) was carried out in a study of Ad26.COV2.S vaccination and SARS-CoV-2 variants (dated by TCRdb to about 2021). About the investigation overall: The specificity and breadth of SARS-CoV-2-reactive T cell receptors after Ad26.COV2.S vaccination were assessed by TCRbeta repertoire sequencing. A total of 32 samples were included in the TCR-sequenced set, comprising roughly 20 Ad26.COV2.S vaccine recipients, 5 placebo recipients and 8 SARS-CoV-2 convalescent individuals.

Concerning this clone itself: It lacks a known antigen. No much larger clonotype is one base removed from it; base qualities were not supplied.

The immunoSEQ Assay was used to sequence TCRbeta CDR3 regions. After extraction, genomic DNA underwent amplification by bias-controlled multiplex PCR, followed by high-throughput sequencing. For the original study's pipeline: To quantify the absolute abundance of every unique TCRbeta CDR3 region, sequences were collapsed and filtered. T cell fraction was estimated by normalization of TCRbeta template counts to usable DNA, with usable DNA being measured through amplification of reference genes present in all nucleated cells. Repertoire TCRs were annotated as SARS-CoV-2-specific when V gene, CDR3 amino acid sequence and J gene were exactly matched to a known reactive TCR set. The reference SARS-CoV-2 TCR set was derived from MIRA and filtered for enrichment in COVID-19-positive ImmuneCODE repertoires, a step that removed public or cross-reactive TCRs. Drawing on the MIRA antigens, annotated TCRs were analysed further at the level of specific ORF or position within ORF. Breadth was defined as annotated unique rearrangements over total unique productive rearrangements; depth was the summed frequency of those rearrangements. Two-sided Wilcoxon rank-sum tests were used to compare TCR breadth between groups. Sourced from immuneACCESS, this table was stored by TCRdb with only in-frame sequences that have V and J called. A share of the clones is absent; for the studies checked, an unresolved V gene accounts for under half, and the remainder has no known explanation. D and trimming were read from the DNA, whereas the V and J calls and clone size are those reported in that table. The sample profile shows over 130,000 clones; approximately 90% of them were found once. The ten largest account for 4% to 6% of the sample.

Summary of the overall study and its limitations: Higher spike-specific TCR breadth was observed in Ad26.COV2.S recipients than in placebo recipients (P = 0.0014). According to the authors, total T cell responses may have been underestimated by the TCR breadth and depth analyses. Vaccine and placebo recipients had comparable non-spike TCR breadth, which fits with the vaccine containing only spike. After vaccination, spike-specific CD8+ and CD4+ T cell responses were reported to show substantial breadth.

This specimen's time point label, interpreted: individuals recovered from natural SARS-CoV-2 infection. The sequenced sample was peripheral blood, obtained after recovery from COVID-19. This TCR came from a human donor who had recovered from COVID-19.

CDR3 loop: CASSPRDAGLNEQFF. The DNA reads as follows: TGTGCCAGCAGCCCACGCGACGCGGGGTTGAATGAGCAGTTCTTC. The rearrangement joined TRBV7-9 to TRBJ2-1; TRBD2 might be the D gene, on 6 matching bases. The CDR3 runs 15 residues from the cysteine to the phenylalanine. CDR3 DNA only is kept here, 45 bases in frame from base 1. CDR1 and CDR2, per the germline V gene (reference sequence), are SEHNR and FQNEAQ. V is clipped by 5 bases and J by 7 bases, and the sequence between their germline boundaries is 18 bases long.